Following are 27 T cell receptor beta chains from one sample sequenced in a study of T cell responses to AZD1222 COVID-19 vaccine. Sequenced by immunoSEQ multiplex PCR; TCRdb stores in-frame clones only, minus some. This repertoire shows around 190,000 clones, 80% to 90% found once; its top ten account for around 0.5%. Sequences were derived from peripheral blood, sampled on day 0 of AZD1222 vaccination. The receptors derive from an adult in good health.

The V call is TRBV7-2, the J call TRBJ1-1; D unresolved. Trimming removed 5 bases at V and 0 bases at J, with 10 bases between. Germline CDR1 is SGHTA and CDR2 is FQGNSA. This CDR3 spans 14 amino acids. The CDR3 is CASSTYSMNTEAFF. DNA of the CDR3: TGTGCCAGCAGCACCTACAGTATGAACACTGAAGCTTTCTTT.

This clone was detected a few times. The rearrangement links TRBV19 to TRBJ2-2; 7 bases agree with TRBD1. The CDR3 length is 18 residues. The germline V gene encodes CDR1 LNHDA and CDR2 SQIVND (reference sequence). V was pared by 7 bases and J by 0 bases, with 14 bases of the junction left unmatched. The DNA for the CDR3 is TGTGCCAGTATCCTACGGGACAGTTCAGGAACGAACACCGGGGAGCTGTTTTTT. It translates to CASILRDSSGTNTGELFF.

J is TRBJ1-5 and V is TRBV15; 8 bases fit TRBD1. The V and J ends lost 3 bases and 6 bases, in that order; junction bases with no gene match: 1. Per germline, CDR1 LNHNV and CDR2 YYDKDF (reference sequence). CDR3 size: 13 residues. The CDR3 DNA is TGTGCCACCAGCAGGGACAGGGCTCAGCCCCAGCATTTT. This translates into CATSRDRAQPQHF.

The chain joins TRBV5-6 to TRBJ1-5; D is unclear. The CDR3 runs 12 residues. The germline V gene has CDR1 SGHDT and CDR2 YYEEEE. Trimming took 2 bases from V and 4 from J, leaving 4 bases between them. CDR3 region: CASSFLNQPQHF. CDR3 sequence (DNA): TGTGCCAGCAGCTTTTTAAATCAGCCCCAGCATTTT.

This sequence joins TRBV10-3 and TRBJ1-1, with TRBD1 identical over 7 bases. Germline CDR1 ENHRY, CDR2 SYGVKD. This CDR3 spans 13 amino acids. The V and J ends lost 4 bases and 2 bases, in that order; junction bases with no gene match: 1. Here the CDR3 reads CAISGDSNTEAFF. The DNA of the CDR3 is TGTGCCATCAGTGGGGACAGTAACACTGAAGCTTTCTTT.

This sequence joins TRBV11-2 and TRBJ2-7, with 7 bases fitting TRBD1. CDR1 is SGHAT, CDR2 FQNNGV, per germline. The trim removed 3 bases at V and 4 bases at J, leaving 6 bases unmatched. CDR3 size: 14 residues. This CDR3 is CASSFGRGQYEQYF. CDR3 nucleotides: TGTGCCAGCAGCTTTGGCAGGGGACAGTACGAGCAGTACTTC.

The CDR3 nucleotides are TGCGCCAGCAGCCAAGACCCTCAGGGGGGAACTGAAGCTTTCTTT. Translated, it gives CASSQDPQGGTEAFF. This chain links TRBV4-3 with TRBJ1-1, with TRBD1 matching 7 bases. The ends lost 0 bases at V and 5 bases at J; junction bases unmatched: 6. The CDR3 contains 15 residues. The germline CDR1 and CDR2 sequences are LGHNA and YSLEER.

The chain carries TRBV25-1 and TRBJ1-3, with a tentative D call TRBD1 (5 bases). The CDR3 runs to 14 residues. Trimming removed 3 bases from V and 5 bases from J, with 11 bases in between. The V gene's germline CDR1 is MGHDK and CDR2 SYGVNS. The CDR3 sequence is CASSDPGGRNTIYF. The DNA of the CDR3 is TGTGCCAGCAGTGACCCCGGGGGACGAAACACCATATATTTT. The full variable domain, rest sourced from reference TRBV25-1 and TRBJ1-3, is EADIYQTPRYLVIGTGKKITLECSQTMGHDKMYWYQQDPGMELHLIHYSYGVNSTEKGDLSSESTVSRIRTEHFPLTLESARPSHTSQYLCASSDPGGRNTIYFGEGSWLTVV.

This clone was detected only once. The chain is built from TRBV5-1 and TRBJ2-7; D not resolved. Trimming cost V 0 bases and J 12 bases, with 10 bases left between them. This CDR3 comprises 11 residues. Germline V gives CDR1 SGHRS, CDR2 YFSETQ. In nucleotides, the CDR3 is TGCGCCAGCAGCTTGGAGGGTCCGTGGTACTTC. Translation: CASSLEGPWYF.

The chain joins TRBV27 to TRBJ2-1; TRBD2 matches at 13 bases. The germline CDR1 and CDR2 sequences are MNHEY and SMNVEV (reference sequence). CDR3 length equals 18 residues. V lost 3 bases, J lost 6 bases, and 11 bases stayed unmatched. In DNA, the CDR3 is TGTGCCAGCAGTTTGCTCTACTCCGGGACTAGCGGGATCAATGAGCAGTTCTTC. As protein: CASSLLYSGTSGINEQFF.

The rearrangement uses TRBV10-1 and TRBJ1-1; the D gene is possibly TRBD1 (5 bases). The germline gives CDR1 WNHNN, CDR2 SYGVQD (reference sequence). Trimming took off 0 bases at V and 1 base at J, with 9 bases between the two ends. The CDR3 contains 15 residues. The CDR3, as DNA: TGCGCCAGCAGTGAGTCAGGGAGGGGGAACACTGAAGCTTTCTTT. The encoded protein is CASSESGRGNTEAFF.

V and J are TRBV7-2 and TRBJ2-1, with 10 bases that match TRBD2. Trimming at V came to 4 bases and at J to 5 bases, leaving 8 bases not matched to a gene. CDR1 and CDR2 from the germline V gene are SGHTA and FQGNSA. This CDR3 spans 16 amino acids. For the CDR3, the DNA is TGTGCCAGCAGCTCCCGCGGACTAGCGGCTAACAATGAGCAGTTCTTC. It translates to CASSSRGLAANNEQFF.

CDR3 in DNA: TGTGCCAGCAGTCCCGGGACAGGGGGTTTTGGCTACACCTTC. This codes for CASSPGTGGFGYTF. The V call is TRBV27, the J call TRBJ1-2; 11 bases align to TRBD1. The V gene end was trimmed by 5 bases and the J gene end by 7 bases; junction bases not matched to a gene: 6. The CDR3 is 14 residues long. Germline values: CDR1 MNHEY, CDR2 SMNVEV (reference sequence).

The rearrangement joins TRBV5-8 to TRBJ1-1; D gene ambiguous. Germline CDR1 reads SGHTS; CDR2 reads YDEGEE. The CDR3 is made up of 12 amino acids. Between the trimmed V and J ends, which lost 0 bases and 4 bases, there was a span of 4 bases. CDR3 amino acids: CASSLVGTEAFF. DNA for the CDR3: TGTGCCAGCAGCTTGGTAGGCACTGAAGCTTTCTTT.

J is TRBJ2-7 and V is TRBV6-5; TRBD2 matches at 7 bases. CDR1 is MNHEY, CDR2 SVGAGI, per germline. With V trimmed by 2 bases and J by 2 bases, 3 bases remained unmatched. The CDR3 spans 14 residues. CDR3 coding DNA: TGTGCCAGCAGTTACGGGGAGGGTACCTACGAGCAGTACTTC. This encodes CASSYGEGTYEQYF.

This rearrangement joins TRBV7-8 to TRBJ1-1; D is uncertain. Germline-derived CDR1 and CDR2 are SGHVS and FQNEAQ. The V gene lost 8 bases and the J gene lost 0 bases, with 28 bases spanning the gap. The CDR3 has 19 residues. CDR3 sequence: CASQQRASPPKKMNTEAFF. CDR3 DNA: TGTGCCAGCCAGCAGCGGGCATCTCCCCCTAAGAAAATGAACACTGAAGCTTTCTTT.

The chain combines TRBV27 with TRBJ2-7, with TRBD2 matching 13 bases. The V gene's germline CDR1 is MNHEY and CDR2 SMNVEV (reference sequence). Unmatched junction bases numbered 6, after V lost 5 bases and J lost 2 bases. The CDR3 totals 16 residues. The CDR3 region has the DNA TGTGCCAGCAGTCTAAGCGGACTAGCGGGAGCCTACGAGCAGTACTTC. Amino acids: CASSLSGLAGAYEQYF.

CDR3 residues: CSVGGGRGEQYF. The CDR3 DNA is TGCAGCGTCGGGGGGGGACGGGGCGAGCAGTACTTC. J is TRBJ2-7 and V is TRBV29-1; the match to TRBD2 covers 8 bases. Germline V gene sequence: CDR1 SQVTM, CDR2 ANQGSEA. The CDR3 runs 12 residues. With 6 bases clipped from V and 6 bases from J, the junction kept 7 bases outside the gene matches.

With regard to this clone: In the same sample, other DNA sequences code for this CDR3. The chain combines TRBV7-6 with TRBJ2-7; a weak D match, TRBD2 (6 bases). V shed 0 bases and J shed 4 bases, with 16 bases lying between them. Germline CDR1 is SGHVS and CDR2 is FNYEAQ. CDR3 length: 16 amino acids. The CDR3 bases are TGTGCCAGCAGCTTAGCGGGGCGGGATCGAACTTACGAGCAGTACTTC. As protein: CASSLAGRDRTYEQYF. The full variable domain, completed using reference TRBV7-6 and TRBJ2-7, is GAGVSQSPRYKVTKRGQDVALRCDPISGHVSLYWYRQALGQGPEFLTYFNYEAQQDKSGLPNDRFSAERPEGSISTLTIQRTEQRDSAMYRCASSLAGRDRTYEQYFGPGTRLTVT.

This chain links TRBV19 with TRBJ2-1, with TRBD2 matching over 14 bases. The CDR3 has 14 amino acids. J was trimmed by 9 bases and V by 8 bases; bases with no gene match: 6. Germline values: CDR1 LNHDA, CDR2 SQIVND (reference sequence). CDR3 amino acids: CASSGLAGVGEQFF. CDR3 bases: TGTGCCAGTTCGGGACTAGCGGGAGTGGGTGAGCAGTTCTTC.

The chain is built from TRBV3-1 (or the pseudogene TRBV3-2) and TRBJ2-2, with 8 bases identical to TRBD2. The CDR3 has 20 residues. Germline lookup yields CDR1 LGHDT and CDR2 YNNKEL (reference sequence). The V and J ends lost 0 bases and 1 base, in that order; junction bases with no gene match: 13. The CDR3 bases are TGTGCCAGCAGCCAAGATCGAGTAGTAGCGGGATTGAGGAACACCGGGGAGCTGTTTTTT. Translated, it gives CASSQDRVVAGLRNTGELFF.

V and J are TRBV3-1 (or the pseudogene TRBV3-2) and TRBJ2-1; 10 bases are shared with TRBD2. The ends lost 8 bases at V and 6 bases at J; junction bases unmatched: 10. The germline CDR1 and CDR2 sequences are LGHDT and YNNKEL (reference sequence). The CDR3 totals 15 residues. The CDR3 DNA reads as TGTGCCAGCGCTCACGAAGGACTAGCGGCCAATGAGCAGTTCTTC. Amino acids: CASAHEGLAANEQFF.

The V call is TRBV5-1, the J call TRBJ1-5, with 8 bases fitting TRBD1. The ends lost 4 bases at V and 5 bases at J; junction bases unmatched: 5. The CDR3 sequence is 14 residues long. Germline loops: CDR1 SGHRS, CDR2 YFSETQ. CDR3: CASSLGQGDQPQHF. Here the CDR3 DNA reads TGCGCCAGCAGCCTCGGACAGGGTGATCAGCCCCAGCATTTT.

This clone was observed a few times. Here the CDR3 reads CASKGTGTAGFSQYF. Written as DNA, the CDR3 is TGCGCCAGCAAAGGGACCGGGACAGCGGGGTTTTCGCAGTACTTC. The rearrangement links TRBV5-1 to TRBJ2-7, with D perhaps being TRBD1 or TRBD2 (7 bases each). Germline lookup yields CDR1 SGHRS and CDR2 YFSETQ. The CDR3 consists of 15 residues. Trimming took 6 bases from V and 9 from J, leaving 25 bases between them.

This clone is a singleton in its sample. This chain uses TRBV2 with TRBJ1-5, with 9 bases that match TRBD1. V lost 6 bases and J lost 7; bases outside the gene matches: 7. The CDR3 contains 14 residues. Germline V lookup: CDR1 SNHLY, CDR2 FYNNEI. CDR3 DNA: TGTGCCAGCAGCCGGGACAGGGCAGAACAGCCCCAGCATTTT. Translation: CASSRDRAEQPQHF.

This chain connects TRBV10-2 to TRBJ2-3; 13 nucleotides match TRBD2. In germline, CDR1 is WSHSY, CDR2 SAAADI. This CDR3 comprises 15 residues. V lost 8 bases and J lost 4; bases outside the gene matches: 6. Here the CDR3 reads CASGRLAGGADTQYF. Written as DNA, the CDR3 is TGCGCCAGCGGCCGACTAGCGGGAGGCGCAGATACGCAGTATTTT.

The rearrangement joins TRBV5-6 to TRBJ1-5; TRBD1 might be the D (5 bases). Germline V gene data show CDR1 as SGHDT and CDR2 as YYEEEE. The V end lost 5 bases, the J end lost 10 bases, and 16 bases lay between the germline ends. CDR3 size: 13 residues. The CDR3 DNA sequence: TGTGCCAGCAGTTCGTTAGGGGCGAAACCCCAGCATTTT. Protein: CASSSLGAKPQHF.